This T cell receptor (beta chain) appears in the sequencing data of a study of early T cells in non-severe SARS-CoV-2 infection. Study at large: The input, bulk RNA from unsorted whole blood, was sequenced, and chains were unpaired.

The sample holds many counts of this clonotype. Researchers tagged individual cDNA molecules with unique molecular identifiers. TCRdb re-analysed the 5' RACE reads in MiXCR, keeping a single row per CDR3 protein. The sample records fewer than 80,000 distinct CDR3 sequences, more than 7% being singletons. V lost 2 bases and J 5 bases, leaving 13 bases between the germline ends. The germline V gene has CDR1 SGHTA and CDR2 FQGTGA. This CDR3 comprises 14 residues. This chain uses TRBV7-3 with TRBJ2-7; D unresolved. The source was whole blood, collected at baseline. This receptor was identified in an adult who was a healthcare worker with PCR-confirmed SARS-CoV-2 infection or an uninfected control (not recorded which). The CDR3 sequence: CASSLRAGQDEQYF. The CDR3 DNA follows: TGTGCCAGCAGCTTACGGGCAGGCCAGGACGAGCAGTACTTC.